This T cell receptor beta chain appears in the sequencing data of a study of shared clonotypes between healthy human individuals (dated by TCRdb to 2018 to 2020). Background for the entire study: A few men and a couple of women, aged 18 to 49 years, made up the cohort. For each donor, three plates each were used for CD4 naive and CD4 memory, two plates were used for CD8 naive, and one plate was used for CD8 memory. Blood TCR repertoires of about 5 healthy adults were deeply sequenced to estimate repertoire size and the extent of clonotype sharing between individuals. To increase sequencing depth and limit assay-specific biases, different laboratories used diverse techniques to prepare libraries and sequence TCR repertoires. Each donor's leukapheresis produced roughly between roughly 0.85 and 9.5 billion PBMCs. Study-level results and caveats: Naive subsets generally had larger estimated clonotype richness than memory subsets. The genetic and exposure-history diversity represented was limited by the small number of donors. Only blood was sampled, and tissue TCR repertoires likely differ from those in blood. Clonotypes shared by all four sorted-subset donors showed higher generation probabilities than non-shared clonotypes. Rarefaction of sorted-subset datasets indicated incomplete sequencing despite the large sequencing depth. Across a handful of donors, roughly 5.4% of naive CD4, approximately 3.6% of naive CD8, 2.3% of memory CD4, and 0.4% of memory CD8 clonotypes were shared. Pairwise subsampling led to the expectation that sequencing depth would affect the degree of clonotype sharing among donors.

The donors were healthy, HIV-negative adults with no recently reported acute infections or vaccinations. All donors were Caucasian adults living in Nashville, Tennessee, USA. CD4+ T cells were enriched by magnetic negative selection; naive cells were then positively selected on CD45RA, and the negative fraction formed the memory subset. Blood was obtained by leukapheresis, after which PBMCs were separated by Ficoll-Histopaque density gradient centrifugation and cryopreserved in liquid nitrogen vapor phase. Analytical flow cytometry was used to check the purity and quantity of every magnetically sorted T cell population. Genomic DNA was isolated from each sorted fraction and quantified by UV absorbance on a Nanodrop 2000c. Using the deep immunoSEQ assay, multiplex PCR amplified TCR CDR3 regions from genomic DNA. Genomic DNA extracted from each cell subset was distributed evenly over all wells of several immunoSEQ 96-well plates, and each plate served as one replicate. Each replicate PCR for sorted subsets received roughly 200 ng genomic DNA, equal to roughly 33,000 T cell genomes. Purified libraries were quantified with a Qubit 3.0 fluorometer, sized on a Bioanalyzer 2100, and re-quantified with the KAPA Library Quantification kit. Every immunoSEQ 96-well plate was sequenced on a separate single-read 150-cycle Illumina NextSeq 550 flow cell. Per the original workflow: The immunoSEQ output contained only junctional sequences without quality scores, so filtering could not match that applied to full-length reads. To assign V/J genes and CDR3, sequences were annotated using PyIR, a Python wrapper for IgBLAST v1.9, with IMGT germline references. Reads with weak V/J assignments (E-value above 1e-6), missing CDR3, stop codons, out-of-frame junctions, or ambiguous translated residues were removed. V3J clonotypes were defined as sequences sharing an identical inferred V gene, J gene, and CDR3 amino acid sequence. To compute the percentage overlap between repertoires, the number of shared unique clonotypes was divided by the size of the smaller repertoire. Repertoire richness was assessed with RTK rarefaction, the Chao1 estimator, and Recon v2.1 estimates of unobserved clonotypes. Generation probabilities were computed with OLGA for all TCRbeta clonotypes obtained by the gDNA method from four donors. TCRdb retrieved this table from immuneACCESS and kept in-frame rearrangements only. Not all clones are present; in checked studies, unresolved V genes account for under half, and no reason is known for the remainder. That table supplies the V and J calls and clone size; D and trimming were determined from the DNA. The sample records about 1.5 million clones, around 97% of which are singletons. In total, the top ten clones hold 1.2% of the sample.

On this clone itself: The specificity of this receptor is unknown. Base qualities are not recorded, but no much larger clone differs from it by a single base. Other DNA sequences of this sample code for an identical CDR3.

As encoded in the germline V gene, CDR1 is SGHRS while CDR2 is YFSETQ. Trimmed from V: 2 bases; trimmed from J: 2 bases; junction bases lacking a gene match: 1. The CDR3 sequence holds 14 residues, the cysteine and phenylalanine included. CDR3 DNA is the only sequence kept; it has 42 bases, read in frame from the first base. Sequences were obtained from naive CD4+ T cells sorted from blood. The cell subset or site label corresponds to: CD45RA+ positively selected. The TCR sequence derives from a man younger than 40 in good health. The chain was built from TRBV5-1 and TRBJ2-5; TRBD1 agrees with 9 junctional bases. The CDR3 corresponds to CASSFGTGQETQYF. At the DNA level, the sequence is TGCGCCAGCAGCTTCGGGACAGGGCAAGAGACCCAGTACTTC.